The rows below give T cell receptor beta chains drawn from one sample of a study of cytomegalovirus exposure and HLA in healthy donors. Sequencing was performed with immunoSEQ multiplex PCR; in TCRdb, only in-frame clones are kept and a portion is missing. The data contain 120,000 or so clones, 70% to 90% of them singletons. Sequencing used PBMCs. The receptors here all came from a woman under 30 in good health and CMV-seronegative. Both conserved end residues are part of each CDR3. D genes are given only for firm matches. Expanded clones are given a class, and other clones once, few, many or no size at all.

len	v_gene	abundance	d_gene	j_gene	CDR3nt	CDR3aa
13	TRBV30	few	TRBD1	TRBJ1-2	TGTGCCTGGACCCCCGGGACAGGGAACGGCTACACCTTC	CAWTPGTGNGYTF
15	TRBV28	NA	TRBD1	TRBJ1-2	TGTGCCAGCAGACGACTGGACAGGGGCCTCTATGGCTACACCTTC	CASRRLDRGLYGYTF
14	TRBV5-1	few	NA	TRBJ2-7	TGCGCCACCTCCCGGGACATGTTCTCCTACGAGCAGTACTTC	CATSRDMFSYEQYF
13	TRBV9	NA	NA	TRBJ1-2	TGTGCCAGCAGCGTAGATCCCCTTAATGGCTACACCTTC	CASSVDPLNGYTF
16	TRBV13	once	TRBD1	TRBJ2-2	TGTGCCAGCAGCTTAGAGGGGACAGCGAACACCGGGGAGCTGTTTTTT	CASSLEGTANTGELFF
13	TRBV19	NA	NA	TRBJ1-1	TGTGCCAGTAGTAGGGCTTCGAACACTGAAGCTTTCTTT	CASSRASNTEAFF
13	TRBV28	NA	NA	TRBJ1-1	TGTGCCAGCAGTTTATTTAGGAACACTGAAGCTTTCTTT	CASSLFRNTEAFF
14	TRBV5-1	NA	NA	TRBJ2-5	TGCGCCAGCAGCAGGACCCGACAGCCTGAGACCCAGTACTTC	CASSRTRQPETQYF
16	TRBV7-3	NA	TRBD2	TRBJ2-3	TGTGCCAGCAGCTTACAGGGGACTAGCAGCACAGATACGCAGTATTTT	CASSLQGTSSTDTQYF
15	TRBV5-1	NA	NA	TRBJ2-3	TGCGCCAGCAGCTTACAGGGTATCAGCACAGATACGCAGTATTTT	CASSLQGISTDTQYF
15	TRBV7-8	NA	TRBD2	TRBJ2-2	TGTGCCAGCAGCCCAAGCGGGAGTGGCACCGGGGAGCTGTTTTTT	CASSPSGSGTGELFF
15	TRBV7-8	NA	NA	TRBJ1-1	TGTGCCAGCAGCCCCCCGAGGGGCGGGGTAGGTGAAGCTTTCTTT	CASSPPRGGVGEAFF
19	TRBV4-3	NA	TRBD1	TRBJ2-6	TGCGCCAGCAGCCAAACAACCCCCGGGACAGGGACTGGGGCCAACGTCCTGACTTTC	CASSQTTPGTGTGANVLTF
14	TRBV15	NA	NA	TRBJ2-5	TGTGCCACCAGCATACCGGGGGGCAGAGAGACCCAGTACTTC	CATSIPGGRETQYF
15	TRBV30	NA	NA	TRBJ1-1	TGTGCCTGGAGTGTAGGGTGGGGCGGGGGCACTGAAGCTTTCTTT	CAWSVGWGGGTEAFF
15	TRBV5-1	NA	TRBD2	TRBJ2-1	TGCGCCAGCAGCTTGTTACTAGCGGGGGAAGGTGAGCAGTTCTTC	CASSLLLAGEGEQFF
15	TRBV2	NA	NA	TRBJ1-3	TGTGCCAGCAGTGAAGGACGGAGCTCTGGAAACACCATATATTTT	CASSEGRSSGNTIYF
13	TRBV30	NA	TRBD1	TRBJ1-2	TGTGCCTGGAGTGCGCAGGGGGTCTACGGCTACACCTTC	CAWSAQGVYGYTF
17	TRBV19	NA	TRBD2	TRBJ2-7	TGTGCCAGTAGTATAAGGACTAGCGCAGGAAAATCCTACGAGCAGTACTTC	CASSIRTSAGKSYEQYF
15	TRBV21-1	NA	NA	TRBJ1-5	TGTGCCAGCAGCGGACAGGGGGGAAAAACCCAGCCCCAGCATTTT	CASSGQGGKTQPQHF